This T cell receptor beta chain emerged from a study of shared clonotypes between healthy human individuals. Replicate PCRs run on sorted subsets employed roughly 180 ng DNA, 30,000 to 35,000 T cell genomes. TCRdb keeps only in-frame clones here, not all; method: immunoSEQ multiplex PCR. The repertoire holds under 2.5 million clones, with about 90% as singletons. Study observations and caveats: The diversity represented, both genetic and in exposure history, was limited by few donors. The rarefaction results pointed to incomplete sorted-subset sequencing despite large depth. Larger estimated richness was generally recorded for naive subsets relative to memory subsets.

As to this clone: Its cognate antigen is unknown.

Germline V gives CDR1 MNHEY, CDR2 SMNVEV (reference sequence). This CDR3 has 13 amino acids. The V and J ends lost 4 bases and 9 bases respectively, with 13 bases between them. The chain has TRBV27 and TRBJ1-5; D might be TRBD1 (5 bases). The receptor comes from a man aged 18 to 29 in good health. Some clones in this sample may be carry-over from other donors' samples. Sequences were obtained from naive CD4+ T cells from PBMCs. Indicated subset: CD45RA+ positively selected. In DNA, the CDR3 is TGTGCCAGCAGTTCCGAGACAGCCATGCCCCAGCATTTT. It encodes CASSSETAMPQHF.